This T cell receptor (beta chain) is drawn from a study of T cells in Graves' hyperthyroidism and ophthalmopathy. Amplified TCR beta CDR3 regions came from RNA transcripts. A set of HTBI primers served as the primers for a first-round RT-PCR of the TCR CDR3. In TCRdb, the multiplex PCR reads were re-called with MiXCR into one record per CDR3 protein. Of about 500,000 distinct CDR3 sequences in the sample, 16% were seen once. Study results and limitations: It was a median around seven months before onset that the model predicted ophthalmopathy.

The CDR3 consists of 14 residues. The V and J ends lost 4 bases and 7 bases respectively, with 16 bases between them. From germline, CDR1 is MNHEY and CDR2 SVGAGI. About this clonotype: Antigen unknown. A much larger clone is a single base away; this may be a read error.

The study based diagnoses on clinical symptoms, serum thyroxine and TRAb, thyroid ultrasound and orbital computed tomography. This receptor was obtained from a young woman with Graves' hyperthyroidism. The chain employs TRBV6-5 and TRBJ2-5; D may match TRBD1 or TRBD2 (5 bases each). The sample was blood. CDR3 amino acids: CASSSSRLRGTQYF. The CDR3 coding sequence is TGTGCCAGCAGTTCCTCCAGACTGAGGGGGACCCAGTACTTC.